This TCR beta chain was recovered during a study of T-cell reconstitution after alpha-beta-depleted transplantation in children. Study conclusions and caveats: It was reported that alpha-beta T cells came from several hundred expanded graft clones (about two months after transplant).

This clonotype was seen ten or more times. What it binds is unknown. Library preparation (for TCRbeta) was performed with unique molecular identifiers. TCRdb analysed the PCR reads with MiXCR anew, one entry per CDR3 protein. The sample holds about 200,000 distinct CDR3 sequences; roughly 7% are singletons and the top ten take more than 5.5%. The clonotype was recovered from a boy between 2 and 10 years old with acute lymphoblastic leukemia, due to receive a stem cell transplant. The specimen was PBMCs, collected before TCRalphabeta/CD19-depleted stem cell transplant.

CDR3 sequence reads: CSARDPSSYEQYF. In DNA form, the CDR3 reads TGCAGTGCCCGGGACCCGAGCTCCTACGAGCAGTACTTC. This chain connects TRBV20-1 to TRBJ2-7; D possibly uses TRBD1 or TRBD2 (5 bases each). This CDR3 spans 13 amino acids. Germline assignment: CDR1 DFQATT and CDR2 SNEGSKA (reference sequence). Trimming removed 6 bases from V and 0 bases from J, with 12 bases in between.